This T cell receptor (beta chain) was identified in a study of blood T cells in healthy people across ages. About the research overall: About one barcoded TCR beta cDNA was captured per two T cells. General study points: Possibly, changes in expanded clonotypes were confounded because donor CMV status was unknown. Measured against age, TCR beta diversity per million T cells decreased in a roughly linear manner.

The CDR3 covers 15 residues. V trimming: 2 bases; J trimming: 9 bases; junction bases outside the gene matches: 12. Germline CDR1 SGHTA, CDR2 FQGNSA. Sample-barcoded 5' priming and a J-beta primer mix drove a second PCR of roughly 7 to 11 cycles. Each CDR3 protein is one row after TCRdb ran MiXCR on the 5' RACE reads. The sample includes 500,000 to 600,000 distinct CDR3 sequences, 27% of them seen just once. Concerning this clonotype itself: Its antigen is undetermined.

This sequence joins TRBV7-2 and TRBJ2-5, with TRBD2 matching 7 bases. Sequenced input: blood. This TCR was sampled from a woman between 65 and 79 years old in good health. This CDR3 reads CASSLTFAGEEAQYF. CDR3 nucleotides: TGTGCCAGCAGCTTAACTTTTGCGGGGGAGGAGGCCCAGTACTTC.